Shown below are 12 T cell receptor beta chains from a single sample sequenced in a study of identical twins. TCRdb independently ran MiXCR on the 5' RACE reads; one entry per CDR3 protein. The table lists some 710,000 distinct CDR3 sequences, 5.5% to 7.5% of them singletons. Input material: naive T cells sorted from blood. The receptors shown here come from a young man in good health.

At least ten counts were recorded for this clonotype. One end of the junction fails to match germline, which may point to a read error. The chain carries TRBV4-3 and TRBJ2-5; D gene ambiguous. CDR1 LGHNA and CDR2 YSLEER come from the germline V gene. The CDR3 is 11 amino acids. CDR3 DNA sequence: TGTGCCAGCAGCCAAGGCGGGACCCAGTACTTC. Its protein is CASSQGGTQYF.

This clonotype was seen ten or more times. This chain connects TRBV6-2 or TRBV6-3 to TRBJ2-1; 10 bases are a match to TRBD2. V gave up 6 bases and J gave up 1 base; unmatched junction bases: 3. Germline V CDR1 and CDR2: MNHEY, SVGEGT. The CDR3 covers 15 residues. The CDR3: CASRLSGRSYNEQFF. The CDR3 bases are TGTGCCAGCAGGCTTAGCGGGAGGTCCTACAATGAGCAGTTCTTC.

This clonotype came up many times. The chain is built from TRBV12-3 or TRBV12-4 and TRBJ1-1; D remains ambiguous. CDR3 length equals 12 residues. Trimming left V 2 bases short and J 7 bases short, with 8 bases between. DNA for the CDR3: TGTGCCAGCAGTTTAAGGCAGGTTGAAGCTTTCTTT. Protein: CASSLRQVEAFF.

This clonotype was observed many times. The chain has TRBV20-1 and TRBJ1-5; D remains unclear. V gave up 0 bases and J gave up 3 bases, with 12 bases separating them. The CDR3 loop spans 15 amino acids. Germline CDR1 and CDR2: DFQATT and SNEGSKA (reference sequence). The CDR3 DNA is TGCAGTGCTAGAGATGGACTCCCACCCAATCAGCCCCAGCATTTT. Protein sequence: CSARDGLPPNQPQHF.

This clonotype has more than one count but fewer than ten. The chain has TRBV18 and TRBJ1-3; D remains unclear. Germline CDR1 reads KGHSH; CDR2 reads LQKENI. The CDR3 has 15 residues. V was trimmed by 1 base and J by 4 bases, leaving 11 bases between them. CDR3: CASSPQGGSGNTIYF. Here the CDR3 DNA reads TGTGCCAGCTCACCACAGGGAGGGTCCGGAAACACCATATATTTT.

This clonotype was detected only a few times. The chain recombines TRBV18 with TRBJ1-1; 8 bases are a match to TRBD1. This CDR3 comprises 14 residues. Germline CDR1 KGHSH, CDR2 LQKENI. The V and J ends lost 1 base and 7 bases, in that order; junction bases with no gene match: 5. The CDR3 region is CASSPQQGANEAFF. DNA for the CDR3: TGTGCCAGCTCACCACAGCAGGGGGCGAATGAAGCTTTCTTT. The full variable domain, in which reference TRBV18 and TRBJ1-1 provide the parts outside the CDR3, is NAGVMQNPRHLVRRRGQEARLRCSPMKGHSHVYWYRQLPEEGLKFMVYLQKENIIDESGMPKERFSAEFPKEGPSILRIQQVVRGDSAAYFCASSPQQGANEAFFGQGTRLTVV.

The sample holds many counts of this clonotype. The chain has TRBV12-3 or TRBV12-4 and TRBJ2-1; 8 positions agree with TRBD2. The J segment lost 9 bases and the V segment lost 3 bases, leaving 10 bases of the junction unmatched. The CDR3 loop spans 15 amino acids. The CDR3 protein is CASSLGLGIHSEQFF. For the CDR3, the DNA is TGTGCCAGCAGTTTGGGACTAGGAATTCACAGTGAGCAGTTCTTC.

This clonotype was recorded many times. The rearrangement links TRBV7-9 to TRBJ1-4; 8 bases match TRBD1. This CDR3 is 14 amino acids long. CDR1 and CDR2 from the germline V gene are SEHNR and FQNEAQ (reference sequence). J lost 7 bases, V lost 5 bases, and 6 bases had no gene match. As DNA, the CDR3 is TGTGCCAGCAGCCCGGACAGGGAGCGTGAAAAACTGTTTTTT. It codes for CASSPDREREKLFF.

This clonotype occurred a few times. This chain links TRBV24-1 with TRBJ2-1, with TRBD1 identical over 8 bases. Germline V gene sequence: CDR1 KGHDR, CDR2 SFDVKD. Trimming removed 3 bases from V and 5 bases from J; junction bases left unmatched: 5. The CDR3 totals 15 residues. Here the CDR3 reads CATSDPRTGNNEQFF. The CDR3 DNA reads TGTGCCACCAGTGATCCCCGGACAGGGAACAATGAGCAGTTCTTC.

CDR3 residues: CASSLAGLAGNTGELFF. CDR3 bases: TGTGCCAGCAGCTTAGCGGGGCTAGCGGGAAACACCGGGGAGCTGTTTTTT. This sequence joins TRBV7-2 and TRBJ2-2; 9 bases map to TRBD2. V dropped 0 bases and J dropped 2; count of bases not matched to a gene: 4. The CDR3 has 17 amino acids. Germline CDR1 is SGHTA and CDR2 is FQGNSA.

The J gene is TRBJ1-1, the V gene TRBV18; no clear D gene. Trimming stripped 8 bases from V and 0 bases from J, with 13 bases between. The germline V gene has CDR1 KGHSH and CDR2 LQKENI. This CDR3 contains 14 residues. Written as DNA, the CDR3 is TGTGCCAGCGAGCCGGACGGCCTGAACACTGAAGCTTTCTTT. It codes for CASEPDGLNTEAFF.

CDR3 protein: CASSQGLGRSANTIYF. CDR3 nucleotide sequence: TGCGCCAGCAGCCAAGGTCTAGGGAGAAGCGCAAACACCATATATTTT. The chain carries TRBV4-1 and TRBJ1-3; D is unclear. CDR3 size: 16 residues. Germline loops: CDR1 MGHRA, CDR2 YSYEKL. The V end lost 1 base, the J end lost 6 bases, and 16 bases lay between the germline ends.